One sample yielded the 15 T cell receptor beta chains listed below, sequenced in a study of T cells in Graves' hyperthyroidism and ophthalmopathy. RNA transcripts served as the template for amplifying TCR beta CDR3 regions. First-round RT-PCR with HTBI primers amplified the TCR CDR3 region. Using its own MiXCR run on the multiplex PCR reads, TCRdb lists one record per CDR3 protein. The table lists about 210,000 distinct CDR3 sequences, approximately 17% of them singletons. Material: blood. These receptors came from a man in his fifties or sixties with Graves' hyperthyroidism.

About this clonotype: This may arise from a read error, as a much more abundant clone is one base away. This sequence joins TRBV28 and TRBJ1-3; D is ambiguous. The germline V and J ends were trimmed by 6 bases and 0 bases, with 12 bases remaining between them. CDR1 MDHEN and CDR2 SYDVKM come from the germline V gene. The CDR3 has 15 amino acids. In DNA form, the CDR3 reads TGTGCCAGCAGCCGCAGCAGTGTCTCTGGAAACACCATATATTTT. Residues: CASSRSSVSGNTIYF.

This clonotype came up many times. The V call is TRBV30, the J call TRBJ2-7; D is possibly TRBD1 (6 bases). V gave up 0 bases and J gave up 4 bases, with 10 bases separating them. The germline gives CDR1 GTSNPN, CDR2 SVGIG (reference sequence). The CDR3 runs to 13 residues. The CDR3 DNA sequence: TGTGCCTGGAGTGTAGGGGACAAATACGAGCAGTACTTC. It encodes CAWSVGDKYEQYF.

The chain recombines TRBV20-1 with TRBJ1-5; 8 bases line up with TRBD1. V was pared by 4 bases and J by 5 bases, with 1 base of the junction left unmatched. The CDR3 runs to 12 residues. Per germline, CDR1 DFQATT and CDR2 SNEGSKA (reference sequence). This CDR3 is CSANRGDQPQHF. The CDR3 bases are TGCAGTGCTAACAGGGGGGATCAGCCCCAGCATTTT.

This clonotype has ten or more counts. The rearrangement uses TRBV20-1 and TRBJ2-3, with TRBD2 identical over 11 bases. The CDR3 extends over 14 amino acids. Losses at the gene ends were 5 bases for V and 1 base for J; bases not matched to a gene: 2. The germline V gene encodes CDR1 DFQATT and CDR2 SNEGSKA (reference sequence). The DNA of the CDR3 is TGCAGTGCTGAACTAGCGGGAGGCACAGATACGCAGTATTTT. Protein sequence: CSAELAGGTDTQYF.

The chain employs TRBV9 and TRBJ2-4; 7 bases fit TRBD2. Germline V CDR1 and CDR2: SGDLS, YYNGEE. V trimming: 0 bases; J trimming: 1 base; junction bases outside the gene matches: 1. The CDR3 length is 15 residues. CDR3 in DNA: TGTGCCAGCAGCGTAGGCGGGAGCGCCAAAAACATTCAGTACTTC. Protein sequence: CASSVGGSAKNIQYF.

There are a few counts of this clonotype. The chain uses TRBV6-1 and TRBJ2-7, with 7 bases that match TRBD2. V lost 0 bases and J lost 4; bases outside the gene matches: 9. Germline V gene lookup returns CDR1 MNHNS and CDR2 SASEGT. This CDR3 has 16 amino acids. CDR3 protein: CASSEAWLAAEYEQYF. CDR3 nucleotide sequence: TGTGCCAGCAGTGAAGCCTGGCTAGCGGCCGAATACGAGCAGTACTTC.

This clonotype was recorded a few times. This chain uses TRBV18 with TRBJ1-2; tentatively, D is TRBD1 (6 bases). This CDR3 comprises 12 residues. Between the trimmed V and J ends, which lost 5 bases and 5 bases, there was a span of 9 bases. Germline V gives CDR1 KGHSH, CDR2 LQKENI. The CDR3 DNA reads TGTGCCAGCTCAACAGGGAAGTATGGCTACACCTTC. It translates to CASSTGKYGYTF.

Only a few counts were recorded for this clonotype. V usage is TRBV4-1 and J usage is TRBJ1-6; the match to TRBD1 covers 12 bases. CDR1 MGHRA and CDR2 YSYEKL come from the germline V gene. The CDR3 extends over 17 amino acids. V lost 1 base, J lost 8 bases, and 6 bases stayed unmatched. DNA of the CDR3: TGCGCCAGCAGCCAAGGAGGGACAGGGGGCTTGGATTCACCCCTCCACTTT. Protein: CASSQGGTGGLDSPLHF.

The chain uses TRBV19 and TRBJ2-1; 8 bases match TRBD2. V lost 10 bases to trimming and J lost 0 bases; unmatched junction nucleotides: 8. Germline V gene data show CDR1 as LNHDA and CDR2 as SQIVND (reference sequence). The CDR3 contains 15 residues. The CDR3 reads CATKPAGGSYNEQFF. DNA for the CDR3: TGTGCCACCAAACCGGCGGGAGGCTCCTACAATGAGCAGTTCTTC.

This clonotype was picked up a small number of times. V and J are TRBV10-3 and TRBJ2-5, with D possibly being TRBD1 (6 bases). This CDR3 spans 15 amino acids. CDR1 is ENHRY, CDR2 SYGVKD, per germline. The V end lost 0 bases, the J end lost 4 bases, and 12 bases lay between the germline ends. CDR3 DNA sequence: TGTGCCATCAGTGAGTCGGCCAGGGGTGGAGAGACCCAGTACTTC. Amino acid sequence: CAISESARGGETQYF.

At least ten counts were recorded for this clonotype. A read error may account for a junction end that differs from germline. The chain couples TRBV5-1 to TRBJ2-5; no clear D gene. Germline values: CDR1 SGHRS, CDR2 YFSETQ. This CDR3 is 11 amino acids long. The chain's CDR3 is CASSLTETQYF. The DNA of the CDR3 is TGTGCCAGCAGCTTAACAGAGACCCAGTACTTC.

In its sample, this clonotype was seen many times. The genes are TRBV2 and TRBJ2-7; 7 bases align to TRBD2. V was clipped by 1 base and J by 6 bases; unmatched bases: 6. Per the germline V gene, CDR1 is SNHLY and CDR2 is FYNNEI. The CDR3 has 14 residues. CDR3 amino acids: CASSEGWEGREQYF. The CDR3, as DNA: TGTGCCAGCAGTGAAGGGTGGGAGGGCCGCGAGCAGTACTTC.

This clonotype has a count of ten or more. CDR3 nucleotides: TGTGCCAGCAAGGGCAGCAGCTCCTACGAGCAGTACTTC. Its protein product is CASKGSSSYEQYF. The J gene is TRBJ2-7, the V gene TRBV28; D unclear. Germline CDR1 is MDHEN and CDR2 is SYDVKM. This CDR3 spans 13 amino acids. V lost 7 bases, J lost 0 bases, and 10 bases lay in between.

This clonotype was counted only a few times. The V and J genes are TRBV28 and TRBJ2-2; the D is unclear. From germline, CDR1 is MDHEN and CDR2 SYDVKM. The V end lost 5 bases, the J end lost 7 bases, and 11 bases lay between the germline ends. The CDR3 contains 13 residues. The DNA of the CDR3 is TGTGCCAGCAGTCCCCTGGCAATCGGGGAGCTGTTTTTT. Its protein is CASSPLAIGELFF.

This clonotype was observed at least ten times. The rearrangement links TRBV20-1 to TRBJ2-1; 15 positions match TRBD2. V dropped 2 bases and J dropped 2; count of bases not matched to a gene: 7. The germline CDR1 and CDR2 sequences are DFQATT and SNEGSKA (reference sequence). The CDR3 loop spans 18 amino acids. The CDR3 nucleotides are TGCAGTGCTAGACAACCGGGACTAGCGGGAGGCGCCTACAATGAGCAGTTCTTC. This gives the protein CSARQPGLAGGAYNEQFF.